This entry is about one T cell receptor (beta chain). Its antigen is not known. It was with 60 Vbeta and 13 Jbeta primers that the PCR ran. Data came from immunoSEQ multiplex PCR; TCRdb stores just in-frame clones and leaves some out. This table holds around 70,000 clones. The data belong to a study of cytomegalovirus exposure and HLA in healthy donors. Study findings and constraints: Rare TCR sequences dominated, though some public TCRs recurred in many donors. Most CMV-associated TCR beta chains were later found to appear HLA-restricted. In a later analysis, TCR beta V- and J-gene trimming showed a link to a missense DCLRE1C variant.

Input material: PBMCs. The receptor's source is a female donor in good health and CMV-seropositive.

CDR3 bases: TGTGCCAGTAGGGTTACCGGGACAGGTACCTACGAGCAGTACTTC. Its protein is CASRVTGTGTYEQYF. This chain links TRBV6-5 with TRBJ2-7; 8 bases match TRBD1. Germline values: CDR1 MNHEY, CDR2 SVGAGI. Trimming cost V 9 bases and J 2 bases; bases outside gene matches: 12. The CDR3 contains 15 residues.